These T cell receptor beta chains were read from a single sample in a study of blood T cells in healthy people across ages. In TCRdb, the 5' RACE reads were re-called with MiXCR into one record per CDR3 protein. This sample carries about 320,000 distinct CDR3 sequences, around 30% of them seen once, and the ten largest clones take 25% to 35%. The specimen sequenced was blood. These receptors were obtained from an older woman in good health. Both conserved end residues are part of each CDR3. The D gene is left open where the match is weak. Expanded clones are given a class, and other clones once, few, many or no size at all.

TRBJ2-1 many TRBV29-1 - TGCAGCGTGACCACCACAGGGATCGGACGTGTCGGTGAGCAGTTCTTC CSVTTTGIGRVGEQFF
TRBJ1-6 - TRBV9 - TGTGCCAGCAGCGACCGATACAGCAATTCACCCCTCCACTTT CASSDRYSNSPLHF
TRBJ2-3 - TRBV7-3 - TGTGCCAGCAGCGACCGCACAGATACGCAGTATTTT CASSDRTDTQYF
TRBJ2-5 - TRBV5-1 TRBD1 TGCGCCAGCAACCCTTCACAGGGGCCTTTAGAGACCCAGTACTTC CASNPSQGPLETQYF
TRBJ2-1 - TRBV7-9 - TGTGCCAGCAGCCCCCGGGACCTCTCCTACAATGAGCAGTTCTTC CASSPRDLSYNEQFF
TRBJ1-1 - TRBV24-1 TRBD1 TGTGCCACCAGTGACACTACAGGGGGACGCACTGAAGCTTTCTTT CATSDTTGGRTEAFF
TRBJ2-4 - TRBV4-2 - TGTGCCAGCAGCCCGACCATACTAGCCAAAAACATTCAGTACTTC CASSPTILAKNIQYF
TRBJ2-1 few TRBV10-3 - TGTGCCATCAGTGATCAGATCGGAGGGACCGGATACAATGAGCAGTTCTTC CAISDQIGGTGYNEQFF
TRBJ1-2 few TRBV28 - TGTGCCAGCACCCGGGGGGACTATGGCTACACCTTC CASTRGDYGYTF
TRBJ2-7 - TRBV3-1 TRBD1 TGTGCCAGCACCCTAAGGCAGACGGGACAGGGACGTAAGCAGTACTTC CASTLRQTGQGRKQYF
TRBJ2-3 few TRBV28 - TGTGCCAGCAAGCGGGCAGGGGTCGGAGATACGCAGTATTTT CASKRAGVGDTQYF
TRBJ2-5 many TRBV21-1 - TGTGCCAGCAGCAATGTTGAGACCCAGTACTTC CASSNVETQYF
TRBJ1-4 - TRBV7-9 - TGTGCCAGCAGCTCACCGCGGCGGAATGAAAAACTGTTTTTT CASSSPRRNEKLFF
TRBJ2-7 - TRBV28 TRBD2 TGTGCCAGCAGTTCCCCCGGGGGGTCCCGCTACGAGCAGTACTTC CASSSPGGSRYEQYF
TRBJ1-5 - TRBV18 TRBD1 TGTGCCAGCTCACCGGGGACAGGGAGTAGGGATCAGCCCCAGCATTTT CASSPGTGSRDQPQHF
TRBJ1-2 few TRBV28 - TGTGCCAGCAGTTCCCCAGCGGTCCTTGGCTATGGCTACACCTTC CASSSPAVLGYGYTF
TRBJ2-1 - TRBV27 - TGTGCCAGCATGGGGAGCGCGCGGCATCAGGCTCTCAATGAGCAGTTCTTC CASMGSARHQALNEQFF
TRBJ2-2 - TRBV28 TRBD2 TGTGCCTCGCGGGAGGGTAACACCGGGGAGCTGTTTTTT CASREGNTGELFF
TRBJ2-1 few TRBV28 TRBD2 TGTGCCAGCAGTTTATTTGGGGGAGGGAACAATGAGCAGTTCTTC CASSLFGGGNNEQFF
TRBJ1-1 - TRBV7-9 - TGTGCCAGCAGCTTAGGCAGGGAGGTCACTGAAGCTTTCTTT CASSLGREVTEAFF
TRBJ2-1 - TRBV5-6 - TGTGCCAGCAGCTTGTGGGTCCAAGGCAATGAGCAGTTCTTC CASSLWVQGNEQFF
TRBJ1-5 few TRBV18 - TGTGCCAGCTCAACCGGGACACTCAATCAGCCCCAGCATTTT CASSTGTLNQPQHF
TRBJ2-7 - TRBV18 - TGTGCCAGCTCACAACAAGGGGCTCTTCAGGACGAGCAGTACTTC CASSQQGALQDEQYF
TRBJ1-5 few TRBV15 TRBD1 TGTGCCACCAGCCGGGGCCGGACAGGGTCGGCCAATCAGCCCCAGCATTTT CATSRGRTGSANQPQHF
TRBJ2-7 few TRBV7-3 - TGTGCCAGCAGTTCGGACAGCTCCTACGAGCAGTACTTC CASSSDSSYEQYF
TRBJ1-1 few TRBV28 TRBD1 TGTGCCAGCAGTGACTCGACAGGGCAGAACACTGAAGCTTTCTTT CASSDSTGQNTEAFF
TRBJ2-1 - TRBV6-2/TRBV6-3 TRBD2 TGTGCCAGCAGTTACTCGACTAGCGGGAGCAATGAGCAGTTCTTC CASSYSTSGSNEQFF
TRBJ2-4 - TRBV20-1 - TGCAGTGCTAGAGATGCGTTGGGGGCCTTGGCCAAAAACATTCAGTACTTC CSARDALGALAKNIQYF
TRBJ2-2 - TRBV18 TRBD1 TGTGCCAGCTCACGCAAACAGGGGACCGGGGAGCTGTTTTTT CASSRKQGTGELFF
TRBJ2-5 few TRBV4-1 - TGCGCCAGCAGCCAAGATGGCCAGCGTAATCAAGAGACCCAGTACTTC CASSQDGQRNQETQYF
TRBJ2-2 - TRBV7-2 - TGTGCCAGCAGCTCCTCGGGGCCAGGCGGGACCGGGGAGCTGTTTTTT CASSSSGPGGTGELFF
TRBJ2-1 - TRBV7-2 TRBD1 TGTGCCAGCAGCTTCGACAGGGTGGCCGACAATGAGCAGTTCTTC CASSFDRVADNEQFF
TRBJ2-5 - TRBV28 - TGTGCCAGCAGTTTCGGCGGGGTCTGGGAGACCCAGTACTTC CASSFGGVWETQYF